Listed below are T cell receptor beta chains from one sample, sequenced in a study of graft-versus-host responses after intestinal transplantation. Clones were sequenced by immunoSEQ multiplex PCR, and TCRdb holds only the in-frame ones, with some missing. In the table there are under 150,000 clones, less than 95% of which are singletons. Their recognized antigens are unknown. Here the sequenced sample was unstimulated CD4+ T cells sorted from spleen or lymph node cells, taken before intestinal transplant. The receptors here all came from a human donor who received an intestinal transplant. Both conserved end residues are part of each CDR3. The D gene is left open where the match is weak. Clone sizes are given selectively: once, few, many, or a class where the clone is expanded.

clone_size: NA; v_call: TRBV6-5; d_call: NA; cdr3_length: 13; j_call: TRBJ1-1; cdr3_aa: CASKDTRNTEAFF; cdr3_nt: TGTGCCAGCAAAGACACGAGGAACACTGAAGCTTTCTTT
clone_size: once; v_call: TRBV5-1; d_call: TRBD2; cdr3_length: 16; j_call: TRBJ2-3; cdr3_aa: CASSLGLAGETDTQYF; cdr3_nt: TGCGCCAGCAGCTTGGGACTAGCGGGAGAGACAGATACGCAGTATTTT
clone_size: NA; v_call: TRBV28; d_call: NA; cdr3_length: 11; j_call: TRBJ2-7; cdr3_aa: CASSFGGEQYF; cdr3_nt: TGTGCCAGCAGTTTCGGGGGCGAGCAGTACTTC
clone_size: NA; v_call: TRBV2; d_call: NA; cdr3_length: 13; j_call: TRBJ2-4; cdr3_aa: CASTGGLQNIQYF; cdr3_nt: TGTGCCAGCACGGGGGGCCTGCAAAACATTCAGTACTTC
clone_size: NA; v_call: TRBV7-9; d_call: NA; cdr3_length: 15; j_call: TRBJ2-1; cdr3_aa: CASSLRTTGDNEQFF; cdr3_nt: TGTGCCAGCAGCTTGCGGACAACGGGAGACAATGAGCAGTTCTTC
clone_size: NA; v_call: TRBV5-1; d_call: NA; cdr3_length: 15; j_call: TRBJ1-6; cdr3_aa: CASQAQGDENSPLHF; cdr3_nt: TGCGCCAGCCAGGCACAGGGCGACGAAAATTCACCCCTCCACTTT
clone_size: NA; v_call: TRBV5-1; d_call: TRBD2; cdr3_length: 15; j_call: TRBJ2-3; cdr3_aa: CASSFSGGRTDTQYF; cdr3_nt: TGCGCCAGCAGCTTTAGCGGGGGGCGCACAGATACGCAGTATTTT
clone_size: NA; v_call: TRBV7-9; d_call: TRBD1; cdr3_length: 16; j_call: TRBJ1-4; cdr3_aa: CASSPHTGAPNEKLFF; cdr3_nt: TGTGCCAGCAGCCCCCACACAGGGGCCCCTAATGAAAAACTGTTTTTT
clone_size: NA; v_call: TRBV25-1; d_call: NA; cdr3_length: 12; j_call: TRBJ2-7; cdr3_aa: CASSDNYYEQYF; cdr3_nt: TGTGCCAGCAGTGACAACTACTACGAGCAGTACTTC
clone_size: NA; v_call: TRBV5-1; d_call: NA; cdr3_length: 14; j_call: TRBJ2-5; cdr3_aa: CASSVRDTQETQYF; cdr3_nt: TGCGCCAGCAGCGTCCGGGACACCCAAGAGACCCAGTACTTC
clone_size: NA; v_call: TRBV7-9; d_call: NA; cdr3_length: 15; j_call: TRBJ1-2; cdr3_aa: CASSLKPTSVYGYTF; cdr3_nt: TGTGCCAGCAGCTTAAAACCGACTTCCGTTTATGGCTACACCTTC
clone_size: NA; v_call: TRBV14; d_call: TRBD2; cdr3_length: 15; j_call: TRBJ2-1; cdr3_aa: CASSQNHAGGNEQFF; cdr3_nt: TGTGCCAGCAGCCAAAATCACGCGGGAGGCAATGAGCAGTTCTTC
clone_size: NA; v_call: TRBV9; d_call: NA; cdr3_length: 15; j_call: TRBJ2-3; cdr3_aa: CASSVAGLSTDTQYF; cdr3_nt: TGTGCCAGCAGCGTAGCTGGACTAAGCACAGATACGCAGTATTTT
clone_size: NA; v_call: TRBV4-3; d_call: NA; cdr3_length: 16; j_call: TRBJ1-1; cdr3_aa: CASSQVGGRSDTEAFF; cdr3_nt: TGCGCCAGCAGCCAAGTAGGAGGCAGGTCTGACACTGAAGCTTTCTTT
clone_size: NA; v_call: TRBV11-2; d_call: NA; cdr3_length: 13; j_call: TRBJ2-5; cdr3_aa: CASSLAPGETQYF; cdr3_nt: TGTGCCAGCAGCTTAGCCCCGGGGGAGACCCAGTACTTC
clone_size: NA; v_call: TRBV5-1; d_call: TRBD1; cdr3_length: 16; j_call: TRBJ2-7; cdr3_aa: CASSFLGQGNAYEQYF; cdr3_nt: TGCGCCAGCAGCTTCCTAGGACAGGGCAATGCCTACGAGCAGTACTTC
clone_size: NA; v_call: TRBV10-3; d_call: TRBD1; cdr3_length: 15; j_call: TRBJ2-3; cdr3_aa: CAISEYRGETDTQYF; cdr3_nt: TGTGCCATCAGTGAGTACAGGGGTGAAACAGATACGCAGTATTTT
clone_size: NA; v_call: TRBV18; d_call: NA; cdr3_length: 13; j_call: TRBJ2-7; cdr3_aa: CASSLGRGYEQYF; cdr3_nt: TGTGCCAGCTCCTTAGGGAGAGGGTACGAGCAGTACTTC
clone_size: once; v_call: TRBV5-1; d_call: NA; cdr3_length: 14; j_call: TRBJ2-7; cdr3_aa: CASSPLEGQDEQYF; cdr3_nt: TGCGCCAGCAGCCCCCTGGAGGGGCAAGACGAGCAGTACTTC
clone_size: few; v_call: TRBV25-1; d_call: TRBD1; cdr3_length: 13; j_call: TRBJ1-1; cdr3_aa: CASSETGETEAFF; cdr3_nt: TGTGCCAGCAGTGAAACAGGGGAAACTGAAGCTTTCTTT
clone_size: NA; v_call: TRBV5-1; d_call: TRBD1; cdr3_length: 14; j_call: TRBJ1-1; cdr3_aa: CASADRGGGTEAFF; cdr3_nt: TGCGCCAGCGCCGACAGGGGAGGTGGCACTGAAGCTTTCTTT
clone_size: NA; v_call: TRBV27; d_call: NA; cdr3_length: 11; j_call: TRBJ1-1; cdr3_aa: CASRSITEAFF; cdr3_nt: TGTGCCTCCAGAAGTATCACTGAAGCTTTCTTT
clone_size: NA; v_call: TRBV7-2; d_call: NA; cdr3_length: 13; j_call: TRBJ1-2; cdr3_aa: CASSFFSVSGYTF; cdr3_nt: TGTGCCAGCAGCTTCTTCAGCGTCTCTGGCTACACCTTC
clone_size: NA; v_call: TRBV10-3; d_call: NA; cdr3_length: 14; j_call: TRBJ1-1; cdr3_aa: CAISELGQNTEAFF; cdr3_nt: TGTGCCATCAGTGAACTAGGTCAGAACACTGAAGCTTTCTTT
clone_size: NA; v_call: TRBV19; d_call: NA; cdr3_length: 14; j_call: TRBJ2-2; cdr3_aa: CASSIVGDTGELFF; cdr3_nt: TGTGCCAGTAGTATAGTAGGAGACACCGGGGAGCTGTTTTTT
clone_size: NA; v_call: TRBV18; d_call: NA; cdr3_length: 15; j_call: TRBJ2-7; cdr3_aa: CASSQPGPVVYEQYF; cdr3_nt: TGTGCCAGCTCACAACCGGGGCCAGTAGTCTACGAGCAGTACTTC
clone_size: once; v_call: TRBV11-3; d_call: TRBD2; cdr3_length: 16; j_call: TRBJ2-3; cdr3_aa: CASSASTSGNTDTQYF; cdr3_nt: TGTGCCAGCAGCGCGTCGACTAGCGGCAACACAGATACGCAGTATTTT
clone_size: NA; v_call: TRBV28; d_call: TRBD2; cdr3_length: 16; j_call: TRBJ2-7; cdr3_aa: CASSYGATSDSYEQYF; cdr3_nt: TGTGCCAGCAGTTACGGGGCGACTAGCGACTCCTACGAGCAGTACTTC
clone_size: NA; v_call: TRBV2; d_call: TRBD1; cdr3_length: 13; j_call: TRBJ1-1; cdr3_aa: CASNPGQGSEAFF; cdr3_nt: TGTGCCAGCAATCCGGGACAGGGGTCTGAAGCTTTCTTT
clone_size: NA; v_call: TRBV10-3; d_call: TRBD2; cdr3_length: 17; j_call: TRBJ2-2; cdr3_aa: CAIRPGLAGAKGGELFF; cdr3_nt: TGTGCCATCCGCCCGGGACTAGCGGGAGCGAAAGGCGGGGAGCTGTTTTTT
clone_size: NA; v_call: TRBV28; d_call: NA; cdr3_length: 15; j_call: TRBJ2-6; cdr3_aa: CASTSGGSGANVLTF; cdr3_nt: TGTGCCAGCACCTCAGGAGGCTCTGGGGCCAACGTCCTGACTTTC
clone_size: NA; v_call: TRBV30; d_call: TRBD2; cdr3_length: 15; j_call: TRBJ2-7; cdr3_aa: CAGRSVTSGKYEQYF; cdr3_nt: TGTGCGGGGCGGTCAGTTACTAGCGGAAAATACGAGCAGTACTTC
clone_size: NA; v_call: TRBV2; d_call: TRBD2; cdr3_length: 16; j_call: TRBJ2-7; cdr3_aa: CASRRTALAHSYEQYF; cdr3_nt: TGTGCCAGCAGACGGACGGCACTAGCGCACTCCTACGAGCAGTACTTC
clone_size: NA; v_call: TRBV5-1; d_call: TRBD2; cdr3_length: 16; j_call: TRBJ2-7; cdr3_aa: CASSLVVAGGTYEQYF; cdr3_nt: TGCGCCAGCAGCTTGGTGGTAGCGGGGGGAACCTACGAGCAGTACTTC
clone_size: NA; v_call: TRBV7-8; d_call: NA; cdr3_length: 18; j_call: TRBJ1-5; cdr3_aa: CASSPGEGMGFSDQPQHF; cdr3_nt: TGTGCCAGCAGCCCAGGGGAGGGGATGGGGTTTTCGGATCAGCCCCAGCATTTT
clone_size: NA; v_call: TRBV5-6; d_call: NA; cdr3_length: 14; j_call: TRBJ1-4; cdr3_aa: CASSLDGRNEKLFF; cdr3_nt: TGTGCCAGCAGCTTGGATGGGAGGAACGAAAAACTGTTTTTT
clone_size: NA; v_call: TRBV10-1; d_call: NA; cdr3_length: 14; j_call: TRBJ2-3; cdr3_aa: CASSESKTTDTQYF; cdr3_nt: TGCGCCAGCAGTGAGTCGAAAACTACAGATACGCAGTATTTT
clone_size: NA; v_call: TRBV27; d_call: NA; cdr3_length: 15; j_call: TRBJ1-5; cdr3_aa: CASSLGWTDNQPQHF; cdr3_nt: TGTGCCAGCAGCCTAGGTTGGACAGACAATCAGCCCCAGCATTTT
clone_size: once; v_call: TRBV28; d_call: NA; cdr3_length: 14; j_call: TRBJ1-3; cdr3_aa: CASSQTWYGNTIYF; cdr3_nt: TGTGCCAGCAGTCAGACTTGGTACGGAAACACCATATATTTT
clone_size: NA; v_call: TRBV20-1; d_call: TRBD1; cdr3_length: 11; j_call: TRBJ1-1; cdr3_aa: CSATRDSEAFF; cdr3_nt: TGCAGTGCAACCCGGGACAGCGAAGCTTTCTTT
clone_size: NA; v_call: TRBV19; d_call: NA; cdr3_length: 15; j_call: TRBJ2-2; cdr3_aa: CASRTTSANTGELFF; cdr3_nt: TGTGCCAGTAGGACCACTAGTGCGAACACCGGGGAGCTGTTTTTT
clone_size: NA; v_call: TRBV9; d_call: TRBD2; cdr3_length: 14; j_call: TRBJ2-4; cdr3_aa: CASSPIAGGSIQYF; cdr3_nt: TGTGCCAGCAGTCCGATAGCGGGAGGGAGCATTCAGTACTTC
clone_size: NA; v_call: TRBV10-3; d_call: TRBD1; cdr3_length: 17; j_call: TRBJ1-6; cdr3_aa: CAISDWGLTGLNSPLHF; cdr3_nt: TGTGCCATCAGTGATTGGGGCCTGACAGGGCTAAATTCACCCCTCCACTTT
clone_size: NA; v_call: TRBV7-9; d_call: NA; cdr3_length: 12; j_call: TRBJ2-5; cdr3_aa: CASSTPVETQYF; cdr3_nt: TGTGCCAGCAGCACACCCGTGGAGACCCAGTACTTC
clone_size: NA; v_call: TRBV6-6; d_call: NA; cdr3_length: 14; j_call: TRBJ1-2; cdr3_aa: CASRAGRDLGGYTF; cdr3_nt: TGTGCCAGCAGGGCAGGGAGGGACTTAGGTGGCTACACCTTC
clone_size: NA; v_call: TRBV19; d_call: TRBD1; cdr3_length: 14; j_call: TRBJ2-2; cdr3_aa: CASSLDRGTGELFF; cdr3_nt: TGTGCCAGTAGCCTCGACAGGGGTACCGGGGAGCTGTTTTTT
clone_size: few; v_call: TRBV6-5; d_call: NA; cdr3_length: 14; j_call: TRBJ1-2; cdr3_aa: CASSRRSGDYGYTF; cdr3_nt: TGTGCCAGCAGCCGACGGTCAGGGGACTATGGCTACACCTTC
clone_size: NA; v_call: TRBV6-1; d_call: TRBD1; cdr3_length: 15; j_call: TRBJ2-1; cdr3_aa: CASSSGQGTKNEQFF; cdr3_nt: TGTGCCAGCAGCTCCGGACAGGGTACGAAGAATGAGCAGTTCTTC
clone_size: NA; v_call: TRBV7-2; d_call: NA; cdr3_length: 14; j_call: TRBJ1-1; cdr3_aa: CASSADSLNTEAFF; cdr3_nt: TGTGCCAGCAGCGCCGACAGTCTGAACACTGAAGCTTTCTTT
clone_size: NA; v_call: TRBV14; d_call: TRBD1; cdr3_length: 15; j_call: TRBJ1-6; cdr3_aa: CASSQLQGVGSPLHF; cdr3_nt: TGTGCCAGCAGCCAACTACAGGGGGTAGGTTCACCCCTCCACTTT
clone_size: NA; v_call: TRBV5-1; d_call: NA; cdr3_length: 14; j_call: TRBJ2-1; cdr3_aa: CASSLVGSYNEQFF; cdr3_nt: TGCGCCAGCAGCTTGGTCGGCTCCTACAATGAGCAGTTCTTC
clone_size: NA; v_call: TRBV5-8; d_call: NA; cdr3_length: 15; j_call: TRBJ1-6; cdr3_aa: CASSLGLGVGAPLHF; cdr3_nt: TGTGCCAGCAGCTTGGGGTTAGGGGTTGGGGCACCCCTCCACTTT